These T cell receptor beta chains were read from a single sample in a study of Graves' ophthalmopathy and Graves' hyperthyroidism. One entry per CDR3 protein, called by TCRdb with MiXCR from the multiplex PCR reads. This table has 500,000 to 800,000 distinct CDR3 sequences, 35% to 45% appearing once. The sample taken for sequencing was peripheral blood. These receptor sequences come from an adult man with Graves' ophthalmopathy. CDR3s include the opening cysteine and the closing phenylalanine or tryptophan. A D gene is named only where the DNA matches it firmly. Where a row states a size, it is once, few, many or the class of an expanded clone; other rows omit it.

j_gene | d_gene | abundance | v_gene | CDR3aa | CDR3nt
TRBJ2-7 | TRBD1 | many | TRBV10-3 | CAISAGTGAYEQYF | TGTGCCATCAGTGCCGGGACAGGGGCCTACGAGCAGTACTTC
TRBJ1-2 | TRBD1 | - | TRBV18 | CASSAGTGVVGYTF | TGTGCCAGCTCAGCCGGGACAGGGGTAGTTGGCTACACCTTC
TRBJ2-3 | - | - | TRBV7-9 | CATRDGTQYF | TGTGCCACGCGGGACGGTACGCAGTATTTT
TRBJ2-3 | - | few | TRBV19 | CATEQGGADTQYF | TGTGCCACGGAACAGGGAGGGGCAGATACGCAGTATTTT
TRBJ2-7 | - | - | TRBV4-3 | CASSQNGQVSYEQYF | TGCGCCAGCAGCCAGAACGGTCAGGTATCTTACGAGCAGTACTTC
TRBJ2-7 | - | few | TRBV6-5 | CASSLPGAIGEQYF | TGTGCCAGCAGTTTACCAGGGGCTATTGGGGAGCAGTACTTC
TRBJ1-5 | TRBD1 | - | TRBV12-5 | CASGPDRLLNQPQHF | TGTGCTAGTGGCCCGGACAGGTTACTCAATCAGCCCCAGCATTTT
TRBJ2-5 | - | - | TRBV10-3 | CAISASTFQETQYF | TGTGCCATCAGTGCATCGACATTCCAAGAGACCCAGTACTTC
TRBJ2-7 | TRBD1 | - | TRBV25-1 | CASSSDRDAEQYF | TGTGCCAGCTCATCGGACAGGGATGCCGAGCAGTACTTC
TRBJ1-5 | TRBD1 | - | TRBV28 | CATYAQGRPGSQPQHF | TGTGCCACCTACGCACAGGGGCGCCCTGGCAGTCAGCCCCAGCATTTT
TRBJ2-5 | - | - | TRBV9 | CASSQNPTGRETQYF | TGTGCCAGCAGCCAAAATCCGACCGGAAGAGAGACCCAGTACTTC
TRBJ1-1 | TRBD1 | - | TRBV19 | CASSMTGITEAFF | TGTGCCAGTAGTATGACAGGGATCACTGAAGCTTTCTTT